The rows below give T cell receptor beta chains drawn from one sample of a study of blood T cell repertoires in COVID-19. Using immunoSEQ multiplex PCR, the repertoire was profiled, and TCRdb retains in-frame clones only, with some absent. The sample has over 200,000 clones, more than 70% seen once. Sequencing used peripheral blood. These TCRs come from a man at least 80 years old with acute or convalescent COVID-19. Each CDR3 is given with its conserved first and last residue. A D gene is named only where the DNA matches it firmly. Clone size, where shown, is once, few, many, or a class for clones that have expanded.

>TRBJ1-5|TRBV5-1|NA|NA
CASSLGTANQPQHF
TGCGCCAGCAGCTTGGGGACAGCGAATCAGCCCCAGCATTTT
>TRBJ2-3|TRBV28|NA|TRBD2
CASSLAGTSTQYF
TGTGCCAGCAGTTTAGCCGGGACTAGTACGCAGTATTTT
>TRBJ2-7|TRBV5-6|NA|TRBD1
CASSFGDRVTYEQYF
TGTGCCAGCAGCTTTGGTGACAGGGTGACCTACGAGCAGTACTTC
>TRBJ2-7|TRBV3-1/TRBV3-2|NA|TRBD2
CASSQDRLAGWYF
TGTGCCAGCAGCCAAGATCGGCTAGCGGGGTGGTACTTC
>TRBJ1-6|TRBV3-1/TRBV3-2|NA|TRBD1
CASSQGQVRPLHF
TGTGCCAGCAGCCAGGGACAGGTCCGACCCCTCCACTTT
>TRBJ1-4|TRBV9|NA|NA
CASSVGPGTNEKLFF
TGTGCCAGCAGCGTAGGGCCCGGGACTAATGAAAAACTGTTTTTT
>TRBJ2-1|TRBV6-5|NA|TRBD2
CASNKAGSSYNEQFF
TGTGCCAGCAACAAAGCGGGGAGCTCCTACAATGAGCAGTTCTTC
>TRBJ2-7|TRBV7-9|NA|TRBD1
CASTLGTGAYEQYF
TGTGCCAGCACCCTGGGGACAGGCGCCTACGAGCAGTACTTC
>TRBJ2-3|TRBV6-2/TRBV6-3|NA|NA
CASSPRDQPDFDTQYF
TGTGCCAGCAGTCCGCGGGATCAGCCTGACTTCGATACGCAGTATTTT
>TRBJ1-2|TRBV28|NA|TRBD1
CASSKGTGYGYTF
TGTGCCAGCAGCAAAGGGACAGGTTATGGCTACACCTTC
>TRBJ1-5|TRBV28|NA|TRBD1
CASSPLNRDRREQPQHF
TGTGCCAGCAGTCCCTTAAACCGGGACAGGCGGGAGCAGCCCCAGCATTTT
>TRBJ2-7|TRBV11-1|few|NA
CASSFQDSPFGEQYF
TGTGCCAGCAGCTTCCAGGACAGCCCGTTTGGCGAGCAGTACTTC
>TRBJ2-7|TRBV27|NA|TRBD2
CASGTGTIEQYF
TGTGCCAGCGGAACCGGGACTATCGAGCAGTACTTC